This T cell receptor (beta chain) was captured in a study of blood T cells in healthy people across ages. With a J-beta primer mix and a sample-barcoded 5' primer, a second PCR ran roughly 6 to 11 cycles. TCRdb redid the calling of the 5' RACE reads with MiXCR, one entry per CDR3 protein. This repertoire shows just over 800,000 distinct CDR3 sequences, around two thirds found once; its top ten account for 25% to 30%. The CDR3 has 18 amino acids. The germline V gene encodes CDR1 SGHTA and CDR2 FQGTGA. V trimming: 5 bases; J trimming: 1 base; junction bases outside the gene matches: 7. V usage is TRBV7-3 and J usage is TRBJ2-3; 15 nucleotides align to TRBD2. The TCR was taken from a man aged 25-45 years in good health. The sequenced sample consisted of blood. CDR3 nucleotide sequence: TGTGCCAGCAGCGTAGGACTAGCGGGGGGGATTGGCACAGATACGCAGTATTTT. Residues: CASSVGLAGGIGTDTQYF.